These 6 T cell receptor beta chains came from one sample sequenced in a study of CD8 T cells in ankylosing spondylitis. TCRdb passed the 5' RACE reads through MiXCR, listing each CDR3 protein once. The sample contains approximately 140,000 distinct CDR3 sequences, roughly 44% of which appear only once. Sequenced material: synovial fluid, either unsorted or a sorted T cell fraction (not recorded which). The receptors shown here come from a male donor with ankylosing spondylitis.

The J gene is TRBJ2-3, the V gene TRBV5-6, with D hard to call. V was shortened by 3 bases and J by 4 bases, with 9 bases between the two germline ends. This CDR3 spans 13 amino acids. Germline V CDR1 and CDR2: SGHDT, YYEEEE. CDR3 loop: CASSSPLADTQYF. In nucleotides, the CDR3 is TGTGCCAGCAGCTCACCCCTCGCAGATACGCAGTATTTT.

In this sample, this clonotype turned up many times. The V call is TRBV2, the J call TRBJ2-7; D ambiguous. This CDR3 has 12 residues. The germline gives CDR1 SNHLY, CDR2 FYNNEI. Trimming shortened V by 6 bases and J by 1 base, and 7 bases separated the two germline ends. The CDR3 spells CASRDRSYEQYF. The CDR3 DNA sequence: TGTGCCAGCAGGGACCGATCCTACGAGCAGTACTTC. The full variable domain, in which reference TRBV2 and TRBJ2-7 provide the parts outside the CDR3, is EPEVTQTPSHQVTQMGQEVILRCVPISNHLYFYWYRQILGQKVEFLVSFYNNEISEKSEIFDDQFSVERPDGSNFTLKIRSTKLEDSAMYFCASRDRSYEQYFGPGTRLTVT.

The chain joins TRBV29-1 to TRBJ2-3, with no clear D. This CDR3 is built from 14 residues. Trimming cost V 1 base and J 3 bases, with 11 bases left between them. The germline V gene has CDR1 SQVTM and CDR2 ANQGSEA. In DNA form, the CDR3 reads TGCAGCGTTGAAGCAATAGCTTATACAGATACGCAGTATTTT. Translation gives CSVEAIAYTDTQYF.

This clonotype was counted at least ten times. CDR3 coding DNA: TGTGCCAGCAGCTCAGTAGCGGGGGCGACCACAGATACGCAGTATTTT. The encoded protein is CASSSVAGATTDTQYF. The chain employs TRBV7-2 and TRBJ2-3; 9 bases fit TRBD2. The J segment lost 2 bases and the V segment lost 4 bases, leaving 7 bases of the junction unmatched. This CDR3 comprises 16 residues. Germline V gene sequence: CDR1 SGHTA, CDR2 FQGNSA.

The chain employs TRBV4-2 and TRBJ2-7; possibly TRBD2 for D (5 bases). The V gene's germline CDR1 is LGHNA and CDR2 YNFKEQ. The CDR3 is 14 residues long. Trimming took off 4 bases at V and 2 bases at J, with 12 bases between the two ends. For the CDR3, the DNA is TGTGCCAGCAGCCCCGTCCGGGAACCCTACGAGCAGTACTTC. Translating it yields CASSPVREPYEQYF.

In DNA form, the CDR3 reads TGCGCCAGCAGCCAAGTTTGGACTAGCGGGCAATACGAGCAGTACTTC. This sequence encodes CASSQVWTSGQYEQYF. This sequence joins TRBV4-3 and TRBJ2-7; 11 bases map to TRBD2. The CDR3 extends over 16 amino acids. The V gene's germline CDR1 is LGHNA and CDR2 YSLEER. V dropped 1 base and J dropped 4; count of bases not matched to a gene: 6.